One and the same sample provided the 12 T cell receptor beta chains below, sequenced in a study of control samples from healthy donors and cancer patients. Profiled with immunoSEQ multiplex PCR; TCRdb holds only in-frame clones, not every one. Among 93,000 or so clones listed, around 89% were seen once. The sample taken for sequencing was PBMCs. These receptors were taken from a man aged 55-75 years with lung cancer.

The chain couples TRBV11-3 to TRBJ2-5, with D possibly TRBD2 on 6 matching bases. This CDR3 is built from 15 residues. V dropped 4 bases and J dropped 3 bases, with 15 bases sitting between them. Germline V lookup: CDR1 SGHNT, CDR2 YENEEA. CDR3 nucleotides: TGTGCCAGCAGCTCCGGGACTCACGATAAAGAGACCCAGTACTTC. This gives the protein CASSSGTHDKETQYF.

CDR3 in DNA: TGTGCCAGCAGCCCGGCATGGGGACAGGGGAACACTGAAGCTTTCTTT. Translation gives CASSPAWGQGNTEAFF. The chain couples TRBV5-4 to TRBJ1-1, with TRBD1 matching 9 bases. The junction had 8 bases not matched to a gene; V was cut back by 4 bases and J by 1 base. The CDR3 covers 16 residues. Germline loops: CDR1 SGHNT, CDR2 YYREEE (reference sequence).

V is TRBV27 and J is TRBJ2-1; possible D gene TRBD2, 6 bases. This CDR3 is built from 13 residues. CDR1 MNHEY and CDR2 SMNVEV come from the germline V gene (reference sequence). The V and J ends lost 3 bases and 15 bases respectively, with 18 bases between them. CDR3 DNA sequence: TGTGCCAGCAGTTTTGGTAATGGAGGGAAGGGGTTCTTC. Translation gives CASSFGNGGKGFF.

Written as DNA, the CDR3 is TGTGCCAGCTCCCCGGGCGACCAGCCCCAGCATTTT. Protein product: CASSPGDQPQHF. The rearrangement uses TRBV18 and TRBJ1-5; D unclear. Germline values: CDR1 KGHSH, CDR2 LQKENI. The CDR3 covers 12 residues. Trimming stripped 6 bases from V and 7 bases from J, with 10 bases between.

This clone was counted a single time. The chain carries TRBV5-4 and TRBJ2-3; no clear D. CDR3 size: 18 residues. V lost 3 bases, J lost 0 bases, and 20 bases lay in between. Germline V gene sequence: CDR1 SGHNT, CDR2 YYREEE (reference sequence). CDR3 region: CASSSRWTEHPSTDTQYF. CDR3 sequence (DNA): TGTGCCAGCAGCTCACGATGGACGGAGCACCCTAGCACAGATACGCAGTATTTT.

The chain carries TRBV5-6 and TRBJ2-3; D remains ambiguous. Germline values: CDR1 SGHDT, CDR2 YYEEEE. V lost 0 bases and J 0 bases, leaving 11 bases between the germline ends. The CDR3 sequence is 16 residues long. The chain's CDR3 is CASSLAPGRSTDTQYF. CDR3 DNA sequence: TGTGCCAGCAGCTTGGCTCCGGGCCGAAGCACAGATACGCAGTATTTT.

This clone was counted only a few times. The J gene is TRBJ2-1, the V gene TRBV11-3, with D unresolved. V lost 5 bases, J lost 7 bases, and 9 bases lay in between. Germline loops: CDR1 SGHNT, CDR2 YENEEA. The CDR3 covers 12 residues. CDR3 coding DNA: TGTGCCAGCAGCCAAACAGTTAATGAGCAGTTCTTC. This codes for CASSQTVNEQFF.

In nucleotides, the CDR3 is TGTGCCAGCAGTGAAGCGCTTAGAGAAAACACTGAAGCTTTCTTT. It specifies CASSEALRENTEAFF. This chain connects TRBV2 to TRBJ1-1, with no clear D. V dropped 0 bases and J dropped 2 bases, with 10 bases sitting between them. CDR1 is SNHLY, CDR2 FYNNEI, per germline. CDR3 length equals 15 residues.

The chain couples TRBV6-5 to TRBJ1-1; D remains unclear. V gave up 7 bases and J gave up 0 bases, with 12 bases separating them. This CDR3 is 14 amino acids long. The germline gives CDR1 MNHEY, CDR2 SVGAGI. The CDR3 sequence: CASIMGGMNTEAFF. In DNA, the CDR3 is TGTGCCAGCATCATGGGAGGCATGAACACTGAAGCTTTCTTT.

The chain is built from TRBV11-2 and TRBJ1-6; the D gene is possibly TRBD1 (6 bases). The CDR3 loop spans 16 amino acids. Germline CDR1 reads SGHAT; CDR2 reads FQNNGV. Trimming took off 2 bases at V and 6 bases at J, with 14 bases between the two ends. DNA of the CDR3: TGTGCCAGCAGCTTACAGGCAGGGGCCATTAATTCACCCCTCCACTTT. Protein: CASSLQAGAINSPLHF.

The V and J genes are TRBV6-6 and TRBJ2-7, with D tentatively TRBD1 (5 bases). The length of the CDR3 is 12 residues. The V end lost 4 bases, the J end lost 5 bases, and 9 bases lay between the germline ends. Germline V lookup: CDR1 MNHNY, CDR2 SVGAGI (reference sequence). The CDR3 DNA is TGTGCCAGCAGTTCCAGGGTGAACGAGCAGTACTTC. The encoded protein is CASSSRVNEQYF.

The chain is built from TRBV12-5 and TRBJ1-4; 9 positions match TRBD1. The CDR3 spans 14 residues. Germline V gene sequence: CDR1 LGHNT, CDR2 FRNRAP. The J segment lost 5 bases and the V segment lost 3 bases, leaving 1 base of the junction unmatched. The CDR3 sequence is CASGLGTGNEKLFF. Here the CDR3 DNA reads TGTGCTAGTGGTTTAGGGACAGGGAATGAAAAACTGTTTTTT.